The rows below give T cell receptor beta chains drawn from one sample of a study of T cells expressing NK-cell markers. Following a re-call of the 5' RACE reads, TCRdb has one entry per CDR3 protein and lacks DNA. The sample is made up of roughly 430,000 distinct CDR3 sequences, and the top ten hold roughly 7.2% of it. Sequencing was performed on blood T cells: a sorted CD56 or NKG2C T cell subset, CD4+ or CD8+ T cells, or bulk PBMC T cells (not recorded which). All receptors come from a woman aged 18 to 75 in good health. Both conserved end residues are part of each CDR3. Fields, in order: V gene, J gene, CDR3 protein.

TRBV9,TRBJ1-4,CASSRTGGNEKLFF
TRBV7-6,TRBJ1-5,CASSSLGSNQPQHF
TRBV7-2,TRBJ2-7,CASSRNPGLASYEQYF
TRBV5-1,TRBJ1-1,CASSLWRANTEAFF
TRBV20-1,TRBJ2-5,CSARVGGSWETQYF
TRBV7-2,TRBJ2-5,CASSLEAGGQETQYF
TRBV6-5,TRBJ1-2,CASSWTQIISYGYTF
TRBV7-9,TRBJ2-5,CASSLERMVETLYF
TRBV12-3/TRBV12-4,TRBJ2-3,CASTIGPGGTDTQYF
TRBV20-1,TRBJ2-3,CSANVPGQRTDTQYF
TRBV12-3/TRBV12-4,TRBJ2-1,CASSQPAGWDEQFF
TRBV29-1,TRBJ2-3,CSVATGASTDTQYF
TRBV20-1,TRBJ2-2,CSARVDRAAGELFF
TRBV20-1,TRBJ2-7,CSALGQGPHEQYF
TRBV20-1,TRBJ2-5,CSAHRSQETQYF
TRBV20-1,TRBJ1-1,CSAPLGTGNTEAFF
TRBV6-1,TRBJ1-2,CASSQLRDRGLYGYTF
TRBV19,TRBJ2-3,CASSISGDGTDTQYF
TRBV20-1,TRBJ1-5,CSARDNGRDQPQHF
TRBV10-3,TRBJ2-5,CATGTALQETQYF
TRBV25-1,TRBJ1-2,CASSAGQSLTF
TRBV25-1,TRBJ2-7,CASSDTGRRYEQYF
TRBV7-2,TRBJ2-1,CASSRGAGSYNEQFF
TRBV25-1,TRBJ2-5,CASSPRRDVSLSQETQYF
TRBV7-9,TRBJ1-1,CASSLARVTEAFF
TRBV20-1,TRBJ2-7,CSASWDLAGRRSYEQYF
TRBV19,TRBJ2-1,CASSPQGNNEQFF
TRBV28,TRBJ2-7,CASRPRTSPYEQYF
TRBV27,TRBJ2-7,CASRGNSYEQYF
TRBV12-3/TRBV12-4,TRBJ1-4,CASSHTGQHNEKLFF
TRBV7-2,TRBJ1-2,CASSLATKGGYTF
TRBV25-1,TRBJ2-3,CASSEGRAADTQYF
TRBV7-9,TRBJ1-2,CASSLDIIYGYTF
TRBV9,TRBJ2-1,CADGGGSSYNEQFF
TRBV29-1,TRBJ2-5,CSVVMGSVQETQYF
TRBV7-8,TRBJ2-3,CASSLARHGADTQYF
TRBV2,TRBJ1-2,CASRDRDGLGKTF
TRBV3-1,TRBJ2-3,CASSQGTSGISDTQYF
TRBV5-1,TRBJ2-3,CASRSRAGFTDTQYF
TRBV27,TRBJ2-2,CASSLSWGTGELFF
TRBV4-2,TRBJ2-1,CASSQVTNNEQFF
TRBV20-1,TRBJ1-2,CSARETNGQFGYTF
TRBV4-3,TRBJ1-1,CASSQDLGQGSLDTEAFF
TRBV12-3/TRBV12-4,TRBJ1-6,CASRGQSSYNSPLHF
TRBV5-1,TRBJ1-6,CASSLGQVVSSNHSPLHF
TRBV6-5,TRBJ2-7,CASSYSSGGGNRDEQYF
TRBV5-1,TRBJ2-7,CASRPGLLGEQYF
TRBV11-2,TRBJ1-1,CASSLAGTLNTEAFF
TRBV6-5,TRBJ2-5,CASSYSGISGQETQYF
TRBV12-3/TRBV12-4,TRBJ1-4,CASSSGLFEKLFF
TRBV24-1,TRBJ1-2,CATGSSRDGYGYTF
TRBV18,TRBJ2-3,CASSPGLDLAGDTQYF
TRBV18,TRBJ2-5,CASSLMTSFDETQYF
TRBV4-1,TRBJ2-3,CASSQDPGLSADTQYF
TRBV7-2,TRBJ2-3,CASQGADTQYF
TRBV6-2/TRBV6-3,TRBJ1-5,CASSYGEGASNQPQHF
TRBV6-1,TRBJ2-1,CASSEAGGDNEQFF
TRBV27,TRBJ2-3,CASSLPGSSSTDTQYF
TRBV12-3/TRBV12-4,TRBJ2-3,CASTQTSGTDTQYF